The 28 T cell receptor beta chains below all came from one sample that was sequenced in a study of OX40 agonist ivuxolimab in advanced cancers. Library creation used the immunoSEQ multiplex PCR assay. In TCRdb, the immuneACCESS table is reduced to in-frame sequences with V and J assigned. These tables do not hold every clone; where another copy was compared, an unresolved V gene accounts for under half, and the others remain unexplained. For this sample there are about 82,000 clones; around nine tenths appear just once. The top ten clonotypes cover about 0.8% of the sample. Source: CD4+ or CD8+ T cells sorted from blood, taken in a trial of the OX40 agonist ivuxolimab. Every receptor here comes from an adult with an advanced solid tumor such as melanoma, head and neck, liver or kidney cancer.

The chain carries TRBV6-6 and TRBJ2-5; no reliable D call. The germline V and J ends were trimmed by 7 bases and 1 base, with 7 bases remaining between them. CDR1 and CDR2 from the germline V gene are MNHNY and SVGAGI (reference sequence). The CDR3 is made up of 12 amino acids. In DNA, the CDR3 is TGTGCCAGCAATCGCCCCCAAGAGACCCAGTACTTC. It encodes CASNRPQETQYF.

The CDR3 nucleotides are TGTGCCAGCAGTGGCGACAGGGGAACAGATACGCAGTATTTT. The encoded protein is CASSGDRGTDTQYF. The chain is built from TRBV6-4 and TRBJ2-3, with 8 bases lining up with TRBD1. Trimming at V came to 4 bases and at J to 3 bases, leaving 3 bases not matched to a gene. Germline V gives CDR1 MRHNA, CDR2 SNTAGT. This CDR3 is built from 14 residues.

This chain links TRBV28 with TRBJ2-7; weak D call: TRBD1 (6 bases). Germline-derived CDR1 and CDR2 are MDHEN and SYDVKM. This CDR3 is 15 amino acids long. The V gene lost 5 bases and the J gene lost 5 bases, with 19 bases spanning the gap. The chain's CDR3 is CASSRDRWPVDEQYF. DNA of the CDR3: TGTGCCAGCAGTCGTGACAGGTGGCCTGTCGACGAGCAGTACTTC.

The rearrangement links TRBV30 to TRBJ2-2; 10 bases agree with TRBD1. Germline V CDR1 and CDR2: GTSNPN, SVGIG (reference sequence). V trimming: 1 base; J trimming: 4 bases; junction bases outside the gene matches: 9. The CDR3 extends over 17 amino acids. Here the CDR3 DNA reads TGTGCCTGGAGTGGCCGGGACAGGGGTAAGGGCACCGGGGAGCTGTTTTTT. Its protein product is CAWSGRDRGKGTGELFF.

J is TRBJ2-1 and V is TRBV19; D is possibly TRBD2 (5 bases). With 5 bases removed from V and 7 bases from J, the gap between germline ends came to 15 bases. Germline V gene data show CDR1 as LNHDA and CDR2 as SQIVND (reference sequence). The CDR3 has 14 residues. The CDR3: CASSPLGSGNEQFF. CDR3 nucleotide sequence: TGTGCCAGTAGTCCCCTTGGGAGCGGAAATGAGCAGTTCTTC.

V gene TRBV28 combines with J gene TRBJ2-3, with 15 nucleotides matching TRBD2. Trimming at V came to 3 bases and at J to 3 bases, leaving 1 base not matched to a gene. Germline V lookup: CDR1 MDHEN, CDR2 SYDVKM. The CDR3 runs to 16 residues. CDR3 DNA sequence: TGTGCCAGCAGTTTTGGACTAGCGGGAGGGACAGATACGCAGTATTTT. Translating it yields CASSFGLAGGTDTQYF.

This clone was counted once. The chain employs TRBV23-1 and TRBJ2-7; 7 positions match TRBD1. TRBV23-1 is known as an ORF, though its function is uncertain. The ends lost 2 bases at V and 2 bases at J; junction bases unmatched: 12. This CDR3 region has 17 residues. CDR3 protein: CASSQRDRAERTYEQYF. CDR3 DNA sequence: TGCGCCAGCAGTCAACGCGACAGGGCAGAAAGGACCTACGAGCAGTACTTC.

The CDR3 DNA follows: TGCGCCAGCAGCTCGGGTTGGCTGAGCCAAACCAAAAACATTCAGTACTTC. It is translated as CASSSGWLSQTKNIQYF. This rearrangement joins TRBV5-1 to TRBJ2-4; no clear D. CDR3 length: 17 residues. V lost 3 bases, J lost 2 bases, and 18 bases lay in between. Germline CDR1 and CDR2: SGHRS and YFSETQ.

The J gene is TRBJ2-7, the V gene TRBV25-1, with no clear D. The CDR3 length is 14 residues. From germline, CDR1 is MGHDK and CDR2 SYGVNS. V lost 3 bases, J lost 2 bases, and 11 bases lay in between. The CDR3 DNA is TGTGCCAGCAGTGAGTACGGACCCACCTACGAGCAGTACTTC. Residues: CASSEYGPTYEQYF.

This chain links TRBV7-2 with TRBJ1-1; no firm D call. V dropped 7 bases and J dropped 6 bases, with 18 bases sitting between them. Germline-derived CDR1 and CDR2 are SGHTA and FQGNSA. The length of the CDR3 is 14 residues. The CDR3, as DNA: TGTGCCAGCACCGAGGTATTAGGGAGCGCTGAAGCTTTCTTT. It encodes CASTEVLGSAEAFF.

The rearrangement uses TRBV11-1 and TRBJ2-2, with D unresolved. With 3 bases removed from V and 3 bases from J, the gap between germline ends came to 5 bases. Per the germline V gene, CDR1 is SGHAT and CDR2 is FQDESV (reference sequence). This CDR3 is built from 13 residues. The CDR3, as DNA: TGTGCCAGCAGCTTGGAAGACACCGGGGAGCTGTTTTTT. Translated, it gives CASSLEDTGELFF.

By frequency in the sample, this clone is medium-sized. The chain has TRBV2 and TRBJ2-5, with 8 bases lining up with TRBD2. CDR1 is SNHLY, CDR2 FYNNEI, per germline. The CDR3 extends over 13 amino acids. V trimming: 6 bases; J trimming: 7 bases; junction bases outside the gene matches: 7. The DNA for the CDR3 is TGTGCCAGCAGGGAGGTGGCGGGAGGGACCCAGTACTTC. Its translation is CASREVAGGTQYF.

The rearrangement uses TRBV2 and TRBJ1-2, with no clear D. Per the germline V gene, CDR1 is SNHLY and CDR2 is FYNNEI. There are 13 residues in the CDR3. The germline V and J ends were trimmed by 5 bases and 6 bases, with 13 bases remaining between them. CDR3 sequence (DNA): TGTGCCAGCAGTCGTCTCCCTATGAATGGCTACACCTTC. Its translation is CASSRLPMNGYTF.

The chain recombines TRBV20-1 with TRBJ2-7, with a weak D call TRBD2 (5 bases). Germline lookup yields CDR1 DFQATT and CDR2 SNEGSKA (reference sequence). The CDR3 runs to 11 residues. The V and J ends lost 3 bases and 6 bases respectively, with 9 bases between them. DNA for the CDR3: TGCAGTGCTAGGAGGGTGGGCGAGCAGTACTTC. Encoded protein: CSARRVGEQYF.

This chain links TRBV12-1 with TRBJ2-1; the table's TRBD1 call for D was not verified on the DNA. TRBV12-1 represents a pseudogene. This CDR3 is 16 amino acids long. This CDR3 is CASSSKQGGASNEQFF. For the CDR3, the DNA is TGTGCCAGCAGCTCAAAACAAGGGGGCGCATCAAATGAGCAGTTCTTC.

V and J are TRBV25-1 and TRBJ2-7, with D tentatively TRBD1 (5 bases). This CDR3 region has 13 residues. The germline CDR1 and CDR2 sequences are MGHDK and SYGVNS. V lost 3 bases and J lost 4, with 10 bases in between. In DNA form, the CDR3 reads TGTGCCAGCAGTGATGCAGGGTGGTACGAGCAGTACTTC. This sequence encodes CASSDAGWYEQYF.

This rearrangement joins TRBV6-4 to TRBJ2-1; D gene unclear. V shed 4 bases and J shed 0 bases, with 13 bases lying between them. CDR1 MRHNA and CDR2 SNTAGT come from the germline V gene. The length of the CDR3 is 16 residues. The CDR3 bases are TGTGCCAGCAGTGTAAATTGGCTTAGCTCCTACAATGAGCAGTTCTTC. Its translation is CASSVNWLSSYNEQFF.

CDR3 residues: CASTVTLGVTGELFF. The CDR3 nucleotides are TGTGCCAGCACCGTTACTTTGGGGGTGACCGGGGAGCTGTTTTTT. This chain connects TRBV9 to TRBJ2-2; D is perhaps TRBD1 or TRBD2 (5 bases each). The CDR3 has 15 amino acids. V was trimmed by 6 bases and J by 5 bases, leaving 17 bases between them. CDR1 and CDR2 from the germline V gene are SGDLS and YYNGEE.

The gene calls are TRBV28 and TRBJ2-7; weak D call: TRBD1 (6 bases). Trimming cost V 8 bases and J 2 bases, with 13 bases left between them. CDR3 length equals 13 residues. Germline CDR1 reads MDHEN; CDR2 reads SYDVKM. The CDR3 sequence: CASHQDSPYEQYF. The CDR3 region has the DNA TGTGCCAGCCATCAGGACAGCCCCTACGAGCAGTACTTC.

V usage is TRBV4-1 and J usage is TRBJ1-5; D unclear. The CDR3 has 17 residues. Trimming removed 0 bases at V and 2 bases at J, with 14 bases between. Germline assignment: CDR1 MGHRA and CDR2 YSYEKL. For the CDR3, the DNA is TGCGCCAGCAGCCAAGAGGCGTATTTAGGTGGCAATCAGCCCCAGCATTTT. Its translation is CASSQEAYLGGNQPQHF.

This sequence joins TRBV11-1 and TRBJ1-1; 10 bases map to TRBD1. Looked up from germline, CDR1 is SGHAT and CDR2 is FQDESV (reference sequence). Trimming at V came to 6 bases and at J to 0 bases, leaving 7 bases not matched to a gene. This CDR3 region has 16 residues. DNA of the CDR3: TGTGCCAGCAGACCTAGGACAGGGGGGATGAACACTGAAGCTTTCTTT. Its translation: CASRPRTGGMNTEAFF.

The rearrangement uses TRBV7-2 and TRBJ2-3, with D possibly being TRBD2 (6 bases). The germline gives CDR1 SGHTA, CDR2 FQGNSA. Trimming removed 2 bases at V and 5 bases at J, with 20 bases between. The length of the CDR3 is 17 residues. The CDR3 DNA sequence: TGTGCCAGCAGCTTAAGTCGAGCGAACCGGAGGGGAGATACGCAGTATTTT. This translates into CASSLSRANRRGDTQYF.

This chain links TRBV21-1 with TRBJ1-3; the table's TRBD1 call for D was not verified on the DNA. TRBV21-1 counts as a pseudogene. This CDR3 contains 14 residues. The CDR3 DNA reads TGTGCCAGCAGCAAAGACAGTCCTGGAAACACCATATATTTT. Its translation is CASSKDSPGNTIYF.

This chain joins TRBV5-4 and TRBJ2-7, with D maybe TRBD1 (6 bases). Germline CDR1 reads SGHNT; CDR2 reads YYREEE (reference sequence). The CDR3 consists of 14 residues. Deletions cut 3 bases from V and 4 bases from J, with 14 bases between. In nucleotides, the CDR3 is TGTGCCAGCAGCTACACAGGGAAGTGGTACGAGCAGTACTTC. Encoded protein: CASSYTGKWYEQYF.

The chain joins TRBV10-3 to TRBJ2-1; D is possibly TRBD2 (5 bases). The CDR3 is 15 residues long. Trimming removed 3 bases from V and 0 bases from J, with 9 bases in between. Germline CDR1 is ENHRY and CDR2 is SYGVKD. The CDR3 DNA sequence: TGTGCCATCAGTGAAACTCGGGACTCCTACAATGAGCAGTTCTTC. It encodes CAISETRDSYNEQFF.

The chain employs TRBV7-2 and TRBJ2-7, with TRBD1 identical over 8 bases. CDR3 length: 15 residues. The V segment lost 2 bases and the J segment 2 bases; nucleotides outside the gene matches: 5. Per germline, CDR1 SGHTA and CDR2 FQGNSA. CDR3 bases: TGTGCCAGCAGCTTACCAGGGGGCGCGGCCTACGAGCAGTACTTC. Translated: CASSLPGGAAYEQYF.

The V call is TRBV4-1, the J call TRBJ2-1, with a tentative D call TRBD2 (5 bases). The CDR3 covers 16 residues. The V gene's germline CDR1 is MGHRA and CDR2 YSYEKL. V was pared by 3 bases and J by 0 bases, with 12 bases between. This chain's CDR3 is CASSHGRDSSYNEQFF. As DNA, the CDR3 is TGCGCCAGCAGCCATGGTCGGGATAGCTCCTACAATGAGCAGTTCTTC.

The rearrangement joins TRBV28 to TRBJ1-2, with 7 positions matching TRBD1. Germline V lookup: CDR1 MDHEN, CDR2 SYDVKM. The V segment lost 5 bases and the J segment 4 bases; nucleotides outside the gene matches: 1. CDR3 length: 12 residues. CDR3 coding DNA: TGTGCCAGCAGTGGGGACAGCTATGGCTACACCTTC. Translating it yields CASSGDSYGYTF.